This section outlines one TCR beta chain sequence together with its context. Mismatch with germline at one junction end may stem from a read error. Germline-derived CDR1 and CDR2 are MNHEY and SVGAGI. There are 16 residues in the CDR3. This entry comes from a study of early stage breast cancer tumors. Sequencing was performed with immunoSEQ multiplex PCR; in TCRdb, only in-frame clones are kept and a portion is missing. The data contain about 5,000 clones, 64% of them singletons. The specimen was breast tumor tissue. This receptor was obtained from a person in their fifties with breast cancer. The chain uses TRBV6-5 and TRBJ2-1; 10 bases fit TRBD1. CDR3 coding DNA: TGTGCCAGCAGTCACTCCGGGACAGGGGCCTACAATGAGCAGTTCTTC. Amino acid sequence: CASSHSGTGAYNEQFF.